Detailed here is one TCR beta chain. Added by template switching were UMIs that each held a 6-nucleotide sample barcode. Nested amplification of TCRalpha and TCRbeta cDNA involved two PCRs of around 16 and 10 cycles. TCRdb re-called the 5' RACE reads; every CDR3 protein appears as one record, without DNA. This sample lists approximately 300,000 distinct CDR3 sequences; its ten largest clones have 5.6%. This sample stems from a study of monozygotic twins with inflammatory bowel disease. The blood volume drawn from each donor was around 2.6 ml. Whole blood that had not undergone T cell sorting provided the isolated total RNA. This TCR came from a human donor with ulcerative colitis or Crohn's disease, or a healthy co-twin of an affected twin (not recorded which). The sample taken for sequencing was blood.

The CDR3 spells CSARKTKTSGGYNEQFF. V usage is TRBV20-1 and J usage is TRBJ2-1; absent DNA, TCRdb's TRBD2 call cannot be checked. Germline loops: CDR1 DFQATT, CDR2 SNEGSKA (reference sequence). This CDR3 region has 17 residues.